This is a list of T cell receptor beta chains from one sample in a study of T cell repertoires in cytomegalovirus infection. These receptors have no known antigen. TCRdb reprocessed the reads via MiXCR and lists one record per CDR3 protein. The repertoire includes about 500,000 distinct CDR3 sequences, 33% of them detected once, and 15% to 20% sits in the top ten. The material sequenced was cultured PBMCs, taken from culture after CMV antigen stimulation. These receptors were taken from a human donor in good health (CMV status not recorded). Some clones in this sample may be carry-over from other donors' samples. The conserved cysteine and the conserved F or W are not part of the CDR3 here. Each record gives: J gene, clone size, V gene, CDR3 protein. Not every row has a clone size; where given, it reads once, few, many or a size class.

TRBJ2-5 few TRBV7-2 ASSLAWTSGTYQETQY
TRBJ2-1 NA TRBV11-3 ASRLAGGSGEQF
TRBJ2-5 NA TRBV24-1 ATSDRTSYQETQY
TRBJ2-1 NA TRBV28 ASSPPRLAAKNEQF
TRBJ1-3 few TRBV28 ASNKKVGFSGNTIY
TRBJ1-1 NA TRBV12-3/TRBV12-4 ASSFIPGAAENTEAF
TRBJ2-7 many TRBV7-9 ASSQGSYEQY
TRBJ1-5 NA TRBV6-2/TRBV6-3 ASSYNQLDQPQH
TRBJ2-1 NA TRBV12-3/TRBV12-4 ASSSAGTSAGAF
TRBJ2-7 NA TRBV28 ASSSSSDEQY
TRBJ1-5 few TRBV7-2 ASSLYLSNQPQH
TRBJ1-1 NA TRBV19 ASSTGQRQYTEAF
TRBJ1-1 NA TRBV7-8 ASSWSGQMNTEAF
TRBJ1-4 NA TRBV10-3 AISVRQGVVAEKLF
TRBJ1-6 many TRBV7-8 ASSLDLGSPLH
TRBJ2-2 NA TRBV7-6 ASSLGARRPNTGELF
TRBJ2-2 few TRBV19 ASSIFPTITGELF
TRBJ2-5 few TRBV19 ASSRLAGGLQETQY
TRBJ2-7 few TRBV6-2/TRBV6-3 ASSYYPVTGTSEYEQY
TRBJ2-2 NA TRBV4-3 ASSQQRLAFAGELF
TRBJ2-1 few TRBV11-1 ASSGIGHNEQF
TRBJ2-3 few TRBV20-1 SARGWGGRTDTQY
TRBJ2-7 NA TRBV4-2 ASSQEASGRLEQY
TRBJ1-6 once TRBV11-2 ASRGGQGNNSPLH
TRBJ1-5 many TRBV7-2 ASSPRLNQPQH
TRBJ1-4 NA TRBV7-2 ASSPQGNNEKLF
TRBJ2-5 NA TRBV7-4 ASSLRDLNQETQY
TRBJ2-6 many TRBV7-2 ASRLRSSGANVLT
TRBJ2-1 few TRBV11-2 ASSPRTRNEQF
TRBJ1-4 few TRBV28 ASSLKGRDNEKLF
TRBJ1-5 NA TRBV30 AWSPGGQPQH
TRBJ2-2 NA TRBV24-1 ATSDWATPAVPGELF
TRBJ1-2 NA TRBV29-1 SVETGGGSYGYT
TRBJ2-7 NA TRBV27 ASRGLAGGSYEQY
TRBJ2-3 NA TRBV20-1 RLAEGSGRTDTQY
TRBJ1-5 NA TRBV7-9 ASSLGRRGDQPQH
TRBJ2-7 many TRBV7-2 ASSLGRGLAASYEQY
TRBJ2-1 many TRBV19 ASSISAEGDEQF
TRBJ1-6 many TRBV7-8 ASSLARPGSSYNSPLH
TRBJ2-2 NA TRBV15 ATSRDYQAGELF
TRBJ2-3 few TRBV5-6 ASSLMGSTDTQY
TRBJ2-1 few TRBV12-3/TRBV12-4 ASVAQEEQF
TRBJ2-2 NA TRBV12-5 ASGLFTAAGELF
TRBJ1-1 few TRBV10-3 AISQLPVKGNTEAF
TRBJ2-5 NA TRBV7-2 ASSLGIPRVGGQETQY
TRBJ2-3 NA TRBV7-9 ASSSSGGTDTQY
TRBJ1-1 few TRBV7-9 ASSLEAPNTEAF
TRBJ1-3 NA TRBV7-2 ASSPGGPGSGNTIY
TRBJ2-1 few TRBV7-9 ASSPWDQADEQF
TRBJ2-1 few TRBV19 ASSPPGQGGNEQF
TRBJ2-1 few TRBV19 ASSIDSEQF
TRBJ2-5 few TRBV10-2 ASNPGLAGQETQY
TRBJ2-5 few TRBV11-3 ASSMRQGQETQY
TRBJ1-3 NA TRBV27 ASSPDRAHSGNTIY
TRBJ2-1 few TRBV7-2 ASSKNSGLAAYNEQF
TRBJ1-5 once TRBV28 ASSFLVLEVNQPQH
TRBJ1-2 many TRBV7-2 ASSLAMTGQGGYT
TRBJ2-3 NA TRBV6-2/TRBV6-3 ASSYSRGWATDTQY
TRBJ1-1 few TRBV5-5 ASSLGLTGAAGTEAF